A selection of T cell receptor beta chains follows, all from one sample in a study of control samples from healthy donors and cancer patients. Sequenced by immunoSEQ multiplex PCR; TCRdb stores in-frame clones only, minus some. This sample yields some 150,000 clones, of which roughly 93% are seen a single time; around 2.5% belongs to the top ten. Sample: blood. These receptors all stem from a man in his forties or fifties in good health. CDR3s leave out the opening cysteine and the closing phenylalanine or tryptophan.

ASSPGRTSGTKQY	TRBV3-1/TRBV3-2	TRBJ2-7
ASSLMRQRSA	TRBV28	TRBJ1-2
ASNSGIVQETQY	TRBV3-1/TRBV3-2	TRBJ2-5
ASRPGLAGPFGETQY	TRBV5-5	TRBJ2-5
ASSYIGTVGLGEQY	TRBV27	TRBJ2-7
ASSPRTGYT	TRBV7-9	TRBJ1-2
ASSRYTEEGNTIY	TRBV7-6	TRBJ1-3
ASSVHSGSVGEQY	TRBV9	TRBJ2-7
ASSPRRGGYEQY	TRBV3-1/TRBV3-2	TRBJ2-7
ASKTSGVSYNEQF	TRBV2	TRBJ2-1
ASSQGHTYEQY	TRBV14	TRBJ2-7
ASSVGRGTNYNEQF	TRBV11-2	TRBJ2-1
ASSFGVKATDTQY	TRBV28	TRBJ2-3
ATSRELGGSYGYT	TRBV15	TRBJ1-2
ASSRLEGTYNSPLH	TRBV19	TRBJ1-6
ASSVEPFTDTQY	TRBV9	TRBJ2-3
ASGYEQY	TRBV27	TRBJ2-7
ASSIRTGTSIQY	TRBV27	TRBJ2-7
ASNIQGSGNQPQH	TRBV6-5	TRBJ1-5
ASSPGGPSGAILDEQF	TRBV5-4	TRBJ2-1
ASSFQASLISPLH	TRBV7-2	TRBJ1-6
ASSLRGNTEAF	TRBV28	TRBJ1-1
ASSQGPATNEKLF	TRBV4-1	TRBJ1-4
ASSQGVLSTDTQY	TRBV3-1/TRBV3-2	TRBJ2-3
ASSPSGTGGNTIY	TRBV5-5	TRBJ1-3
ASSEMGQGFGNTIY	TRBV6-1	TRBJ1-3
ASSYSIGNTIY	TRBV6-5	TRBJ1-3
ASSYQETQY	TRBV2	TRBJ2-5
ASSLNAPSTDTQY	TRBV5-1	TRBJ2-3
ASSGLGGRGETQY	TRBV11-2	TRBJ2-5
ASSLLYRTSGTGELF	TRBV11-2	TRBJ2-2
ASSVGRLNTEAF	TRBV9	TRBJ1-1
ASSSQAGGPLKQF	TRBV6-2/TRBV6-3	TRBJ2-1